Each of the 21 T cell receptor beta chains below was sequenced from the same sample in a study of cytomegalovirus exposure and HLA in healthy donors. PCR amplification relied on 60 Vbeta primers (plus 13 Jbeta primers). Some clones are missing from TCRdb's copy, which holds only in-frame ones; the method was immunoSEQ multiplex PCR. The sample has 100,000 to 150,000 clones, 50% to 75% seen once. Sequences were obtained from PBMCs. Receptor source: a woman aged 40-49 years in good health and CMV-seronegative.

This clone appeared a few times. The V gene is TRBV4-1, the J gene TRBJ1-1; TRBD1 might be the D (5 bases). The V and J ends lost 2 bases and 1 base respectively, with 14 bases between them. This CDR3 comprises 16 residues. The V gene's germline CDR1 is MGHRA and CDR2 YSYEKL. The CDR3 DNA is TGCGCCAGCAGCCAAAGGGCAGGGTTGGGGAACACTGAAGCTTTCTTT. Translated: CASSQRAGLGNTEAFF.

The CDR3 protein is CASSVLPGFDGYTF. In DNA, the CDR3 is TGTGCCAGCAGCGTACTTCCAGGGTTTGATGGCTACACCTTC. The V gene is TRBV9, the J gene TRBJ1-2, with a tentative D call TRBD1 (5 bases). The V end was cut by 1 base, the J end by 6 bases, with 13 bases between. Germline V gives CDR1 SGDLS, CDR2 YYNGEE. The CDR3 has 14 residues.

The chain links TRBV7-8 to TRBJ1-1; perhaps TRBD1 as D (5 bases). CDR3 length: 14 residues. Trimming left V 5 bases short and J 5 bases short, with 15 bases between. CDR1 and CDR2 from the germline V gene are SGHVS and FQNEAQ. The CDR3 DNA reads TGTGCCAGCAGCGCCTCTTCGGGGGGGACTGAAGCTTTCTTT. This gives the protein CASSASSGGTEAFF.

This chain joins TRBV5-4 and TRBJ2-2; 7 bases line up with TRBD1. The V segment lost 3 bases and the J segment 5 bases; nucleotides outside the gene matches: 13. CDR3 size: 17 residues. Germline CDR1 reads SGHNT; CDR2 reads YYREEE (reference sequence). CDR3 amino acids: CASSYPSGQVSTGELFF. The CDR3 DNA is TGTGCCAGCAGCTACCCATCCGGACAGGTTTCGACCGGGGAGCTGTTTTTT.

This sequence joins TRBV28 and TRBJ2-7; 8 bases align to TRBD1. Trimming removed 3 bases from V and 1 base from J; junction bases left unmatched: 17. Germline V lookup: CDR1 MDHEN, CDR2 SYDVKM. This CDR3 contains 19 residues. CDR3 region: CASSFLRTGKGAQSYEQYF. CDR3 bases: TGTGCCAGCAGTTTCCTACGGACAGGGAAGGGGGCGCAATCCTACGAGCAGTACTTC.

This rearrangement joins TRBV7-6 to TRBJ1-6; D remains unclear. Trimming took off 0 bases at V and 6 bases at J, with 12 bases between the two ends. The germline V gene encodes CDR1 SGHVS and CDR2 FNYEAQ. The CDR3 loop spans 16 amino acids. The CDR3 here is CASSLAVQATNSPLHF. In DNA, the CDR3 is TGTGCCAGCAGCTTAGCGGTGCAGGCCACTAATTCACCCCTCCACTTT. The variable domain in full, with the rest retrieved from reference TRBV7-6 and TRBJ1-6, is GAGVSQSPRYKVTKRGQDVALRCDPISGHVSLYWYRQALGQGPEFLTYFNYEAQQDKSGLPNDRFSAERPEGSISTLTIQRTEQRDSAMYRCASSLAVQATNSPLHFGNGTRLTVT.

About this clone itself: Relative to the germline gene, one junction end is altered; a read error may explain this. The chain has TRBV5-1 and TRBJ2-5; possibly TRBD1 for D (7 bases). The CDR3 consists of 19 residues. Germline CDR1 reads SGHRS; CDR2 reads YFSETQ. This chain's CDR3 is CVSSEDREGYRAGQETQYF. DNA of the CDR3: TGCGTCAGCAGCGAAGACAGGGAAGGATACCGGGCGGGGCAAGAGACCCAGTACTTC.

The chain employs TRBV9 and TRBJ1-5; 8 bases match TRBD1. This CDR3 region has 14 residues. CDR1 is SGDLS and CDR2 is YYNGEE in the germline V gene. The junction had 6 bases not matched to a gene; V was cut back by 4 bases and J by 6 bases. The CDR3 DNA sequence: TGTGCCAGCAGCAGGACAGGGTCCAGTCAGCCCCAGCATTTT. Its translation is CASSRTGSSQPQHF. Full variable domain (missing parts from reference TRBV9 and TRBJ1-5): DSGVTQTPKHLITATGQRVTLRCSPRSGDLSVYWYQQSLDQGLQFLIQYYNGEERAKGNILERFSAQQFPDLHSELNLSSLELGDSALYFCASSRTGSSQPQHFGDGTRLSIL.

This chain uses TRBV7-3 with TRBJ2-2, with a possible D match to TRBD1 (7 bases). V lost 5 bases to trimming and J lost 4 bases, with 17 bases between them. The CDR3 runs 16 residues. The V gene's germline CDR1 is SGHTA and CDR2 FQGTGA. The CDR3 bases are TGTGCCAGCAGCACCCAGGGGGGTGAGGGCACCGGGGAGCTGTTTTTT. It yields the protein CASSTQGGEGTGELFF.

In this sample, this clone turned up a few times. The rearrangement joins TRBV6-4 to TRBJ1-2, with 7 bases that match TRBD1. This CDR3 contains 15 residues. V lost 8 bases and J lost 6; bases outside the gene matches: 15. Germline V gene data show CDR1 as MRHNA and CDR2 as SNTAGT. The CDR3 here is CASPGPGTAKHGYTF. The CDR3 bases are TGTGCCAGCCCTGGCCCCGGGACAGCGAAGCATGGCTACACCTTC.

As to this clone: The junction departs from the called germline gene at one end, perhaps through a read error. At the DNA level, this CDR3 is encoded by other sequences in the same sample as well. This chain links TRBV5-1 with TRBJ1-4, with 8 bases matching TRBD1. The CDR3 length is 17 residues. CDR1 is SGHRS, CDR2 YFSETQ, per germline. The CDR3: CASSLPGQASTNEKLFF. The CDR3 coding sequence is TGCGCCAGCAGCTTGCCGGGACAGGCCTCCACTAATGAGAAACTGTTTTTT. Complete variable domain (other parts from reference TRBV5-1 and TRBJ1-4): KAGVTQTPRYLIKTRGQQVTLSCSPISGHRSVSWYQQTPGQGLQFLFEYFSETQRNKGNFPGRFSGRQFSNSRSEMNVSTLELGDSALYLCASSLPGQASTNEKLFFGSGTQLSVL.

The chain is built from TRBV6-5 and TRBJ1-2; tentative D call: TRBD1 (5 bases). With 7 bases removed from V and 6 bases from J, the gap between germline ends came to 12 bases. The germline gives CDR1 MNHEY, CDR2 SVGAGI. This CDR3 spans 12 amino acids. The CDR3 DNA sequence: TGTGCCAGCATTTTTAAGGGGAATGGCTACACCTTC. Translation: CASIFKGNGYTF.

The chain employs TRBV6-5 and TRBJ1-1, with D unclear. This CDR3 has 10 residues. V dropped 9 bases and J dropped 6 bases, with 8 bases sitting between them. CDR1 and CDR2 (germline): MNHEY, SVGAGI. The CDR3 region has the DNA TGTGCCAGTCGAGGTGCTGAAGCTTTCTTT. This encodes CASRGAEAFF.

The J gene is TRBJ2-3, the V gene TRBV9, with TRBD2 matching 7 bases. Germline V gene sequence: CDR1 SGDLS, CDR2 YYNGEE. The CDR3 is 15 residues long. The ends lost 0 bases at V and 1 base at J; junction bases unmatched: 2. In DNA form, the CDR3 reads TGTGCCAGCAGCGTAGGACTAGCCCGCACAGATACGCAGTATTTT. This encodes CASSVGLARTDTQYF.

This clone was counted a few times. The chain recombines TRBV10-3 with TRBJ2-7; D call uncertain. The CDR3 is 15 amino acids. Germline assignment: CDR1 ENHRY and CDR2 SYGVKD. V gave up 6 bases and J gave up 0 bases, with 15 bases separating them. In DNA, the CDR3 is TGTGCCATCAGGAAGGAGACTCAGAGCTCCTACGAGCAGTACTTC. Translated, it gives CAIRKETQSSYEQYF.

This chain links TRBV11-2 with TRBJ2-3, with TRBD1 matching 8 bases. The CDR3 is 15 residues long. V gave up 4 bases and J gave up 1 base; unmatched junction bases: 4. CDR1 is SGHAT, CDR2 FQNNGV, per germline. CDR3 in DNA: TGTGCCAGCAGCTCCAAGGGACAGGGCACAGATACGCAGTATTTT. Its protein product is CASSSKGQGTDTQYF. The full variable domain, completed using reference TRBV11-2 and TRBJ2-3, is EAGVAQSPRYKIIEKRQSVAFWCNPISGHATLYWYQQILGQGPKLLIQFQNNGVVDDSQLPKDRFSAERLKGVDSTLKIQPAKLEDSAVYLCASSSKGQGTDTQYFGPGTRLTVL.

The V gene is TRBV7-3, the J gene TRBJ1-1; TRBD1 agrees at 8 bases. Germline V gives CDR1 SGHTA, CDR2 FQGTGA. The CDR3 totals 15 residues. The V and J ends lost 5 bases and 1 base, in that order; junction bases with no gene match: 6. The CDR3 DNA reads as TGTGCCAGCAGCATCGCAGGGGGCTGGAACACTGAAGCTTTCTTT. This encodes CASSIAGGWNTEAFF.

The chain couples TRBV5-1 to TRBJ2-1, with 9 bases matching TRBD2. The germline gives CDR1 SGHRS, CDR2 YFSETQ. V was pared by 4 bases and J by 6 bases, with 11 bases of the junction left unmatched. CDR3 size: 16 residues. CDR3 in amino acids: CASSPPAGGEGNEQFF. The CDR3 bases are TGCGCCAGCAGCCCTCCAGCGGGGGGCGAGGGCAATGAGCAGTTCTTC.

V is TRBV6-5 and J is TRBJ1-2; the match to TRBD1 covers 11 bases. Trimming at V came to 7 bases and at J to 6 bases, leaving 4 bases not matched to a gene. The CDR3 spans 13 residues. Germline assignment: CDR1 MNHEY and CDR2 SVGAGI. CDR3 sequence: CASKKDRGHGYTF. The DNA of the CDR3 is TGTGCCAGCAAGAAGGACAGGGGGCATGGCTACACCTTC.

This clone turned up a few times. The rearrangement links TRBV27 to TRBJ2-7; D perhaps matches TRBD2 (6 bases). Germline values: CDR1 MNHEY, CDR2 SMNVEV (reference sequence). This CDR3 has 15 amino acids. The V end was cut by 8 bases, the J end by 4 bases, with 21 bases between. The CDR3 loop reads CASSFNRGREYEQYF. The CDR3 DNA sequence: TGTGCCAGCTCCTTTAACCGAGGTCGGGAGTACGAGCAGTACTTC.

The V and J genes are TRBV6-6 and TRBJ2-1, with 7 bases fitting TRBD1. The germline V gene has CDR1 MNHNY and CDR2 SVGAGI (reference sequence). The CDR3 covers 14 residues. After removal of 4 bases from V and 7 bases from J, the junction contained 7 bases not matched to a gene. CDR3 region: CASSSFDRVNEQFF. In DNA form, the CDR3 reads TGTGCCAGCAGTTCTTTTGACAGGGTGAATGAGCAGTTCTTC.